Presented here are 15 T cell receptor beta chains from one specimen sequenced in a study of shared clonotypes between healthy human individuals. Some clones are missing from TCRdb's copy, which holds only in-frame ones; the method was immunoSEQ multiplex PCR. The sample includes approximately 480,000 clones, about 80% of them seen just once. Sequencing was carried out using PBMCs. The receptors originated from a woman aged 40 to 50 in good health. Some clones in this sample may be carry-over from other donors' samples.

The CDR3 here is CASSTGLAGEGFYNEQFF. Here the CDR3 DNA reads TGTGCCAGCAGCACGGGACTAGCGGGAGAGGGGTTCTACAATGAGCAGTTCTTC. The gene calls are TRBV7-2 and TRBJ2-1, with 14 bases fitting TRBD2. Looked up from germline, CDR1 is SGHTA and CDR2 is FQGNSA. The CDR3 loop spans 18 amino acids. Losses at the gene ends were 5 bases for V and 3 bases for J; bases not matched to a gene: 9.

The table lists this clone with a few counts. V usage is TRBV5-1 and J usage is TRBJ2-1; 10 bases map to TRBD2. CDR1 is SGHRS, CDR2 YFSETQ, per germline. The CDR3 totals 18 residues. Losses at the gene ends were 1 base for V and 3 bases for J; bases not matched to a gene: 10. CDR3 DNA sequence: TGCGCCAGCAGCTTGTCCGCTAGCGGGAGTAGGGGCTACAATGAGCAGTTCTTC. Its protein product is CASSLSASGSRGYNEQFF.

The rearrangement links TRBV21-1 to TRBJ2-7; the D call in the table, TRBD1, was not verified against the DNA. TRBV21-1 corresponds to a pseudogene. The CDR3 sequence is 15 residues long. The CDR3 region has the DNA TGTGCCAGCAGCAAAGTTCCAGGGGGCGACTACGAGCAGTACTTC. Protein: CASSKVPGGDYEQYF.

This clone was counted once. The chain employs TRBV5-5 and TRBJ1-1; D not resolved. The germline CDR1 and CDR2 sequences are SGHKS and YYEKEE (reference sequence). V was pared by 3 bases and J by 6 bases, with 18 bases between. This CDR3 has 15 amino acids. DNA for the CDR3: TGTGCCAGCAGCTCAACCTCGGGGAGCAGCCCTGAAGCTTTCTTT. Residues: CASSSTSGSSPEAFF.

This clone was seen only a few times. The gene calls are TRBV2 and TRBJ2-7; TRBD1 is a possible D gene (5 bases). Germline loops: CDR1 SNHLY, CDR2 FYNNEI. Trimming cost V 3 bases and J 4 bases, with 19 bases left between them. This CDR3 has 16 amino acids. The CDR3 bases are TGTGCCAGCAGTGAGGGCAGGGCTCGGTCCCTTTACGAGCAGTACTTC. Protein: CASSEGRARSLYEQYF.

This clone came up a few times. The chain combines TRBV9 with TRBJ2-1; weak D call: TRBD2 (6 bases). The CDR3 is made up of 15 amino acids. The germline V and J ends were trimmed by 0 bases and 4 bases, with 11 bases remaining between them. Germline CDR1 SGDLS, CDR2 YYNGEE. The CDR3 is CASSVELADYNEQFF. CDR3 coding DNA: TGTGCCAGCAGCGTAGAACTAGCTGATTACAATGAGCAGTTCTTC.

This clone was recorded only once. The genes are TRBV19 and TRBJ1-1; D gene unclear. This CDR3 spans 14 amino acids. With 6 bases removed from V and 2 bases from J, the gap between germline ends came to 13 bases. Germline V gene sequence: CDR1 LNHDA, CDR2 SQIVND (reference sequence). CDR3 loop: CASRRTVRNTEAFF. The CDR3, as DNA: TGTGCCAGTAGGCGGACTGTTAGAAACACTGAAGCTTTCTTT.

With respect to this clone: A much larger clone differs from this one at a single base, so this may be a read error. V usage is TRBV2 and J usage is TRBJ1-4; D not resolved. Trimming left V 3 bases short and J 4 bases short, with 6 bases between. Germline CDR1 is SNHLY and CDR2 is FYNNEI. This CDR3 has 13 amino acids. This CDR3 is CASSDRINEKLFF. Here the CDR3 DNA reads TGTGCCAGCAGTGACAGAATTAATGAAAAACTGTTTTTT.

V usage is TRBV4-3 and J usage is TRBJ2-1, with 13 bases fitting TRBD2. CDR1 is LGHNA, CDR2 YSLEER, per germline. The length of the CDR3 is 15 residues. The V and J ends lost 4 bases and 8 bases, in that order; junction bases with no gene match: 5. In nucleotides, the CDR3 is TGCGCCAGCAGCCGTAGGACTAGCGGGAGTTATGAGCAGTTCTTC. It codes for CASSRRTSGSYEQFF.

The chain recombines TRBV9 with TRBJ2-3; 9 nucleotides line up with TRBD2. V was pared by 0 bases and J by 1 base, with 12 bases of the junction left unmatched. The CDR3 length is 19 residues. Germline values: CDR1 SGDLS, CDR2 YYNGEE. The CDR3, as DNA: TGTGCCAGCAGCGTAGGGAACGGCCTAGCGGGATACCGCACAGATACGCAGTATTTT. It specifies CASSVGNGLAGYRTDTQYF.

In the case of this clone: This likely reflects a read error, since a far larger clone is one base away. The same CDR3 arises from other DNA sequences in this sample as well. The rearrangement links TRBV5-1 to TRBJ1-1; D remains ambiguous. V dropped 8 bases and J dropped 6 bases, with 11 bases sitting between them. CDR1 is SGHRS and CDR2 is YFSETQ in the germline V gene. This CDR3 has 11 residues. CDR3 residues: CASRDYSEAFF. The CDR3 coding sequence is TGCGCCAGTAGGGATTATTCTGAAGCTTTCTTT.

V gene TRBV18 combines with J gene TRBJ2-1, with TRBD2 as a possible D gene (5 bases). Trimming pared 3 bases from V and 6 bases from J, leaving 18 bases between. There are 16 residues in the CDR3. CDR1 and CDR2 from the germline V gene are KGHSH and LQKENI. DNA of the CDR3: TGTGCCAGCTCACCGGCAACGGGGATCCCCCGCAATGAGCAGTTCTTC. Residues: CASSPATGIPRNEQFF.

The chain couples TRBV2 to TRBJ1-5, with D uncertain. The CDR3 contains 12 residues. V was pared by 5 bases and J by 2 bases, with 4 bases between. Germline CDR1 SNHLY, CDR2 FYNNEI. The CDR3 bases are TGTGCCAGCAGTCTTGGCAATCAGCCCCAGCATTTT. It yields the protein CASSLGNQPQHF.

This chain connects TRBV15 to TRBJ2-2; 10 bases align to TRBD1. This CDR3 comprises 15 residues. J gave up 5 bases and V 4 bases, and 4 bases lay outside the gene matches. Germline CDR1 reads LNHNV; CDR2 reads YYDKDF (reference sequence). In DNA, the CDR3 is TGTGCCACCAGCATCGGGACAGGGGATACCGGGGAGCTGTTTTTT. It codes for CATSIGTGDTGELFF.

Points on this clone: The same CDR3 arises from other DNA sequences in this sample as well. The chain carries TRBV7-2 and TRBJ1-1, with 10 bases lining up with TRBD1. Germline V lookup: CDR1 SGHTA, CDR2 FQGNSA. This CDR3 spans 15 amino acids. The junction had 4 bases not matched to a gene; V was cut back by 2 bases and J by 4 bases. The CDR3 here is CASSLWTGGSTEAFF. For the CDR3, the DNA is TGTGCCAGCAGCTTATGGACAGGGGGAAGCACTGAAGCTTTCTTT.